Shown below are 20 T cell receptor beta chains from a single sample sequenced in a study of cytomegalovirus exposure and HLA in healthy donors. 13 Jbeta primers and 60 Vbeta primers were used for the PCR. Generated by immunoSEQ multiplex PCR, the TCRdb table keeps only in-frame clones and is missing some. Of about 120,000 clones in the sample, roughly 80% were seen once. Sequenced input: PBMCs. All receptors derive from a female donor in good health and CMV-seropositive.

V is TRBV6-1 and J is TRBJ1-2; no clear D. The V end lost 2 bases, the J end lost 4 bases, and 14 bases lay between the germline ends. Germline values: CDR1 MNHNS, CDR2 SASEGT. The CDR3 loop spans 15 amino acids. The CDR3 reads CASSESSNEGYGYTF. CDR3 coding DNA: TGTGCCAGCAGTGAATCGTCGAATGAGGGCTATGGCTACACCTTC.

The chain couples TRBV2 to TRBJ1-2, with 8 positions matching TRBD1. Trimming removed 6 bases from V and 4 bases from J; junction bases left unmatched: 4. CDR1 SNHLY and CDR2 FYNNEI come from the germline V gene. CDR3 length: 13 residues. The CDR3 region is CASRPTGGYGYTF. DNA for the CDR3: TGTGCCAGCAGACCTACAGGGGGCTATGGCTACACCTTC.

The chain carries TRBV28 and TRBJ1-2, with TRBD1 identical over 7 bases. CDR1 is MDHEN and CDR2 is SYDVKM in the germline V gene. The junction had 9 bases not matched to a gene; V was cut back by 4 bases and J by 4 bases. CDR3 length equals 15 residues. CDR3 in amino acids: CASSSVDRPFYGYTF. DNA for the CDR3: TGTGCCAGCAGTTCCGTGGACAGGCCTTTCTATGGCTACACCTTC.

V is TRBV7-6 and J is TRBJ1-2, with TRBD1 matching over 9 bases. V dropped 5 bases and J dropped 2; count of bases not matched to a gene: 9. Germline-derived CDR1 and CDR2 are SGHVS and FNYEAQ. This CDR3 comprises 16 residues. As DNA, the CDR3 is TGTGCCAGCAGCCCCGGGACAGGGATCTCCAACTATGGCTACACCTTC. It is translated as CASSPGTGISNYGYTF.

The CDR3: CASSLQGDYGYTF. The CDR3 bases are TGTGCCAGTAGTTTACAGGGTGACTATGGCTACACCTTC. The chain carries TRBV19 and TRBJ1-2, with D possibly matching TRBD1 (6 bases). This CDR3 has 13 residues. CDR1 and CDR2 (germline): LNHDA, SQIVND (reference sequence). V was clipped by 5 bases and J by 3 bases, with 10 bases between them.

The rearrangement joins TRBV28 to TRBJ1-5; possibly TRBD1 for D (5 bases). The CDR3 spans 16 residues. The V and J ends lost 7 bases and 2 bases respectively, with 18 bases between them. Germline V gives CDR1 MDHEN, CDR2 SYDVKM. CDR3 nucleotide sequence: TGTGCCAGCAAGCAAGTGGACACGAGCGGCAATCAGCCCCAGCATTTT. Encoded protein: CASKQVDTSGNQPQHF.

This chain links TRBV6-4 with TRBJ2-3; 8 nucleotides agree with TRBD2. The CDR3 is 14 amino acids. With 3 bases clipped from V and 1 base from J, the junction kept 0 bases outside the gene matches. From germline, CDR1 is MRHNA and CDR2 SNTAGT. The CDR3 reads CASSERGGTDTQYF. DNA of the CDR3: TGTGCCAGCAGTGAGCGGGGGGGCACAGATACGCAGTATTTT.

This chain links TRBV6-6 with TRBJ1-5, with D tentatively TRBD1 (5 bases). Trimming removed 5 bases at V and 7 bases at J, with 12 bases between. CDR1 and CDR2 from the germline V gene are MNHNY and SVGAGI (reference sequence). CDR3 length: 13 residues. The CDR3 nucleotides are TGTGCCAGCAGTAAGGACGGGGGACAGCCCCAGCATTTT. It codes for CASSKDGGQPQHF.

The chain joins TRBV28 to TRBJ2-7, with 11 nucleotides matching TRBD1. The CDR3 loop spans 16 amino acids. Germline CDR1 is MDHEN and CDR2 is SYDVKM. The V gene end was trimmed by 5 bases and the J gene end by 1 base; junction bases not matched to a gene: 7. In DNA form, the CDR3 reads TGTGCCAGCAGTCCACCAGGGACAGGGGGATCCTACGAGCAGTACTTC. It yields the protein CASSPPGTGGSYEQYF.

This clone was detected only once. The chain uses TRBV7-9 and TRBJ1-1; TRBD1 might be the D (6 bases). V shed 1 base and J shed 4 bases, with 13 bases lying between them. The CDR3 runs to 15 residues. Germline CDR1 reads SEHNR; CDR2 reads FQNEAQ (reference sequence). The CDR3 DNA reads as TGTGCCAGCAGCTTAGGTACAGGGTGGGGCACTGAAGCTTTCTTT. This sequence encodes CASSLGTGWGTEAFF.

This chain joins TRBV18 and TRBJ1-2, with TRBD1 identical over 7 bases. From germline, CDR1 is KGHSH and CDR2 LQKENI. The CDR3 covers 13 residues. V trimming: 3 bases; J trimming: 7 bases; junction bases outside the gene matches: 5. CDR3 sequence (DNA): TGTGCCAGCTCACCTGACAGGGATAGTGGCTACACCTTC. It yields the protein CASSPDRDSGYTF.

The chain employs TRBV30 and TRBJ2-2; TRBD2 is a possible D gene (5 bases). The CDR3 runs to 14 residues. CDR1 and CDR2 (germline): GTSNPN, SVGIG (reference sequence). V lost 5 bases, J lost 5 bases, and 15 bases lay in between. The CDR3 reads CAWELGGGTGELFF. Written as DNA, the CDR3 is TGTGCCTGGGAATTAGGCGGAGGTACCGGGGAGCTGTTTTTT.

The chain links TRBV27 to TRBJ1-1; D unresolved. Trimming removed 3 bases from V and 4 bases from J, with 12 bases in between. The CDR3 contains 14 residues. Germline-derived CDR1 and CDR2 are MNHEY and SMNVEV (reference sequence). CDR3 in DNA: TGTGCCAGCAGTTTCGGCGGGGTGACCACTGAAGCTTTCTTT. The encoded protein is CASSFGGVTTEAFF.

The chain couples TRBV4-3 to TRBJ1-1; maybe TRBD1 (5 bases). Germline-derived CDR1 and CDR2 are LGHNA and YSLEER. The CDR3 is made up of 13 amino acids. Trimming cost V 0 bases and J 9 bases, with 11 bases left between them. CDR3 sequence (DNA): TGCGCCAGCAGCCAAGAGCCCGGGACTCAAGCTTTCTTT. Encoded protein: CASSQEPGTQAFF.

The rearrangement uses TRBV6-5 and TRBJ2-5; maybe TRBD2 (7 bases). The germline CDR1 and CDR2 sequences are MNHEY and SVGAGI. The CDR3 loop spans 14 amino acids. The V and J ends lost 6 bases and 5 bases respectively, with 16 bases between them. The CDR3 here is CASRQGGGWETQYF. The CDR3 nucleotides read TGTGCCAGCAGACAGGGAGGGGGTTGGGAGACCCAGTACTTC.

V and J are TRBV19 and TRBJ1-1; tentatively, D is TRBD1 (5 bases). Per the germline V gene, CDR1 is LNHDA and CDR2 is SQIVND (reference sequence). Trimming cost V 7 bases and J 0 bases, with 12 bases left between them. The CDR3 covers 14 residues. CDR3 sequence reads: CASTRQRMNTEAFF. The CDR3 DNA follows: TGTGCCAGTACCAGACAGAGAATGAACACTGAAGCTTTCTTT. The whole variable domain, filled in from reference TRBV19 and TRBJ1-1, reads DGGITQSPKYLFRKEGQNVTLSCEQNLNHDAMYWYRQDPGQGLRLIYYSQIVNDFQKGDIAEGYSVSREKKESFPLTVTSAQKNPTAFYLCASTRQRMNTEAFFGQGTRLTVV.

This chain uses TRBV5-1 with TRBJ1-4; no clear D. Per the germline V gene, CDR1 is SGHRS and CDR2 is YFSETQ. This CDR3 spans 13 amino acids. V was cut by 4 bases and J by 0 bases, with 4 bases left in between. The CDR3 DNA follows: TGCGCCAGCAGCACTGCAACTAATGAAAAACTGTTTTTT. It translates to CASSTATNEKLFF.

The genes are TRBV7-2 and TRBJ2-3; D is undetermined. The CDR3 covers 13 residues. Trimming removed 5 bases at V and 5 bases at J, with 11 bases between. Germline V gene sequence: CDR1 SGHTA, CDR2 FQGNSA. For the CDR3, the DNA is TGTGCCAGCAGCGCTAACTATGGAGATACGCAGTATTTT. As protein: CASSANYGDTQYF.

The CDR3 loop reads CASSFSGGGRGNGYTF. CDR3 bases: TGTGCCAGCAGTTTCTCAGGGGGCGGGAGAGGAAATGGCTACACCTTC. This chain links TRBV27 with TRBJ1-2, with TRBD1 matching over 8 bases. The CDR3 contains 16 residues. Germline lookup yields CDR1 MNHEY and CDR2 SMNVEV (reference sequence). V gave up 3 bases and J gave up 6 bases; unmatched junction bases: 12.

The chain is built from TRBV30 and TRBJ2-3; the D is unclear. Germline lookup yields CDR1 GTSNPN and CDR2 SVGIG (reference sequence). The CDR3 consists of 10 residues. V dropped 3 bases and J dropped 6 bases, with 4 bases sitting between them. CDR3 region: CAWSHDTQYF. Here the CDR3 DNA reads TGTGCCTGGAGCCATGATACGCAGTATTTT.